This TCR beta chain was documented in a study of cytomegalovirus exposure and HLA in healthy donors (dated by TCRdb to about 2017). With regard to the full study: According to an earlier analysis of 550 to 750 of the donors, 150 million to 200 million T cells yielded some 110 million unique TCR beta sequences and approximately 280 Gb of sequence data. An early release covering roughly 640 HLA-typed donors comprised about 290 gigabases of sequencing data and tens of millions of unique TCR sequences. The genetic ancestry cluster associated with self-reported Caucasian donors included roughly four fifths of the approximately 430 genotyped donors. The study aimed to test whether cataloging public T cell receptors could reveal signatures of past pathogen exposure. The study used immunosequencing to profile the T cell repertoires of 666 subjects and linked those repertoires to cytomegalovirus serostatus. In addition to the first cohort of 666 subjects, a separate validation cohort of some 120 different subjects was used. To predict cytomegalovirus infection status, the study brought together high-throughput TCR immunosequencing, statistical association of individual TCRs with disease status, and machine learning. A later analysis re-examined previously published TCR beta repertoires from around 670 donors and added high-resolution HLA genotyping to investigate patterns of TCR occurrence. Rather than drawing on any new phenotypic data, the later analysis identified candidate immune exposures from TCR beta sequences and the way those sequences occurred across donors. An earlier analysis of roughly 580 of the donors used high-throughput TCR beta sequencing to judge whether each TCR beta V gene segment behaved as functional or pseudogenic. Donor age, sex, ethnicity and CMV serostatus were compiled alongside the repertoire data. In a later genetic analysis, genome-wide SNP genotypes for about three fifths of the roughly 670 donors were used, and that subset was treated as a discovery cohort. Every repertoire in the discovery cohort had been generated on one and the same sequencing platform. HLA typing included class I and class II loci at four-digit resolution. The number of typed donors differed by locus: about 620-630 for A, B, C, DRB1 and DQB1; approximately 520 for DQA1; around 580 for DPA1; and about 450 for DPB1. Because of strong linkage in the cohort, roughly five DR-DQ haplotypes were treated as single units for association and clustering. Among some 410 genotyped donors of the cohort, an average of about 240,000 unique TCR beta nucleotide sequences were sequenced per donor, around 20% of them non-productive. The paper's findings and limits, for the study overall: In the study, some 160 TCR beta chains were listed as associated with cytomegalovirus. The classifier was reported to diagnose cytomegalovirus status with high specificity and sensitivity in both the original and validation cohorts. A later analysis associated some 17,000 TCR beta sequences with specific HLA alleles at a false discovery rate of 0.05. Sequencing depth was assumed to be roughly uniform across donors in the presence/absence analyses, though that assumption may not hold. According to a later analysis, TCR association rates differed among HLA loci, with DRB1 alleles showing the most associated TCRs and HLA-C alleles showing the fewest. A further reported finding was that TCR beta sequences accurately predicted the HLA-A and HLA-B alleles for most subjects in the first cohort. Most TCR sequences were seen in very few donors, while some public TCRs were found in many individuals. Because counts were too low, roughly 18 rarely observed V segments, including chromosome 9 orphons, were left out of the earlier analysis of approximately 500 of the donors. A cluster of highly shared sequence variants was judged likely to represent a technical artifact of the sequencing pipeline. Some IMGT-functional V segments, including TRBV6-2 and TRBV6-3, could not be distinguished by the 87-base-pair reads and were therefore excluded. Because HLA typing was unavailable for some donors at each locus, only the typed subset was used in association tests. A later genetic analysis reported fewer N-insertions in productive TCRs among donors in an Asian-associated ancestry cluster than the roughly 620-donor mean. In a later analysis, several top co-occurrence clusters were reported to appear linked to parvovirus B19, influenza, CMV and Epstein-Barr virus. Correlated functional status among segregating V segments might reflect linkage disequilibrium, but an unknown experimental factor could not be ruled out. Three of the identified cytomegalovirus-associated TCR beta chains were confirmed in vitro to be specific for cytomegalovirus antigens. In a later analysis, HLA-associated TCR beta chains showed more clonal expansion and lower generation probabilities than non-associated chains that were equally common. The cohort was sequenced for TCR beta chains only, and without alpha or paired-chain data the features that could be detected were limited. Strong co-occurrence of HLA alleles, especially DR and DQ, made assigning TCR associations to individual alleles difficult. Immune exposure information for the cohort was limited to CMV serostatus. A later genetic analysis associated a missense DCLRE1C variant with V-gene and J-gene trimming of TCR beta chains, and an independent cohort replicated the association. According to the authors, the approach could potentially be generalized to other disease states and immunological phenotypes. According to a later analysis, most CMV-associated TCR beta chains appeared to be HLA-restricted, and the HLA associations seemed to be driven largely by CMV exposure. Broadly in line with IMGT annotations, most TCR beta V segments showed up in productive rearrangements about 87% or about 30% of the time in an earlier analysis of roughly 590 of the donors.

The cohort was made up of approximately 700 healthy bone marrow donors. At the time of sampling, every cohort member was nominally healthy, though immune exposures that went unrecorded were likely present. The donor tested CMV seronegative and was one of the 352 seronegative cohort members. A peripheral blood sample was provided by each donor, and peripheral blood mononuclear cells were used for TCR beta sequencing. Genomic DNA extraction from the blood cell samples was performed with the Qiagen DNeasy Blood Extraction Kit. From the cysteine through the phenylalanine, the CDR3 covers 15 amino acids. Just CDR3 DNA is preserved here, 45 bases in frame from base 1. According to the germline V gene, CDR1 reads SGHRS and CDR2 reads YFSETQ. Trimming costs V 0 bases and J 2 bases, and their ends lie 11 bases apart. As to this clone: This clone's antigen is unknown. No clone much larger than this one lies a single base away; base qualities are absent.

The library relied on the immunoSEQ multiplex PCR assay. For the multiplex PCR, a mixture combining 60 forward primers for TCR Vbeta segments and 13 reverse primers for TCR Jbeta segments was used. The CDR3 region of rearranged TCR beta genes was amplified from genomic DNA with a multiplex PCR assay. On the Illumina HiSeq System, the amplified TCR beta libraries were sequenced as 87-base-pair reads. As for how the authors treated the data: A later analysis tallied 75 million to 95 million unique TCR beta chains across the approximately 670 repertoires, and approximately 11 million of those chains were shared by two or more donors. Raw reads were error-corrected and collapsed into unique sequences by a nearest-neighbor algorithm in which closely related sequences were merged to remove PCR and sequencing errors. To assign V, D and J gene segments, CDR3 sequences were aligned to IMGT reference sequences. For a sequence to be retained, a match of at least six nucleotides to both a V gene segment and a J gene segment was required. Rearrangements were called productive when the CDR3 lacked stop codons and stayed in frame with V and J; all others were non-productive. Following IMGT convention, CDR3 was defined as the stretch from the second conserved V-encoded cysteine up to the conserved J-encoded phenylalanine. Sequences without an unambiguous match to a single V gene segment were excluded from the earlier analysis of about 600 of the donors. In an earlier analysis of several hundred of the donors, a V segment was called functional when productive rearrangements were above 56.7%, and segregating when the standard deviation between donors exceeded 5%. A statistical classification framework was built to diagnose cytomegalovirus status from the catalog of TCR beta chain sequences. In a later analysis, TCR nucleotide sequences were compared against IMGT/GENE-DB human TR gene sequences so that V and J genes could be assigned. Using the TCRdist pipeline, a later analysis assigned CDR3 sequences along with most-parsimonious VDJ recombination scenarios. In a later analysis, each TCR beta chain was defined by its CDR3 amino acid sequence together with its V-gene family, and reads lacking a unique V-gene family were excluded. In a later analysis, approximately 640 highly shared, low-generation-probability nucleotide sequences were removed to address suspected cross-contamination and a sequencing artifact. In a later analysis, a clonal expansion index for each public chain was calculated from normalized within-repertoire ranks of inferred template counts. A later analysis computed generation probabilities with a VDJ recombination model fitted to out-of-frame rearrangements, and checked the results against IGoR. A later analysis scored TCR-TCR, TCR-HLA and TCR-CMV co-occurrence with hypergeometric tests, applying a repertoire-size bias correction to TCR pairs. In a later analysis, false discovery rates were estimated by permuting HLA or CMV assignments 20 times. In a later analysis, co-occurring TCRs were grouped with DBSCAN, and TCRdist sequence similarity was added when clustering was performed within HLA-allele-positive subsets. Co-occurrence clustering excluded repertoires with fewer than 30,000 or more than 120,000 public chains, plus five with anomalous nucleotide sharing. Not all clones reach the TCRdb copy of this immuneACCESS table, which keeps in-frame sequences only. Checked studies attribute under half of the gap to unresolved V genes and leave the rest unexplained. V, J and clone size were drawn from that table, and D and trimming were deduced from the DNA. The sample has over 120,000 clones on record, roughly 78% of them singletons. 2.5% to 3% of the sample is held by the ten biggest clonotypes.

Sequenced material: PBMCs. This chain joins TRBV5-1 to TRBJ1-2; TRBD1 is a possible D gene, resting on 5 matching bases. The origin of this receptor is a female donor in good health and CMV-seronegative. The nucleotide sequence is TGCGCCAGCAGCTTGGACGGACATCAGAACTATGGCTACACCTTC. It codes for CASSLDGHQNYGYTF.